This is a list of T cell receptor beta chains from one sample in a study of blood T cell repertoires in COVID-19. The assay was immunoSEQ multiplex PCR, and TCRdb's table has in-frame clones only and misses some. The table includes 150,000 to 200,000 clones, roughly nine tenths detected once. The sequenced sample was PBMCs or T cells enriched from blood (not recorded which). These receptors were taken from a woman aged 45 to 65 who had recovered from COVID-19. CDR3s include the opening cysteine and the closing phenylalanine or tryptophan. Each record gives: clone size, V gene, J gene, D gene, CDR3 protein, CDR3 DNA. A D gene is named only where the DNA matches it firmly. The listing skips clone size in some rows; elsewhere it reads once, few, many or a size class.

NA	TRBV9	TRBJ2-7	NA	CASSVTGTSGYEQYF	TGTGCCAGCAGCGTTACCGGGACTTCTGGCTACGAGCAGTACTTC
NA	TRBV7-7	TRBJ2-5	TRBD2	CASSLGSGAPGETQYF	TGTGCTAGCAGCTTAGGGAGCGGGGCCCCCGGGGAGACCCAGTACTTC
NA	TRBV10-2	TRBJ1-4	NA	CASTRGDGDEKLFF	TGCGCCAGCACCCGGGGGGATGGGGATGAAAAACTGTTTTTT
NA	TRBV21-1	TRBJ2-3	NA	CASSVARSSTDTQYF	TGTGCCAGCAGCGTAGCGCGGAGTAGCACAGATACGCAGTATTTT
NA	TRBV13	TRBJ2-1	TRBD1	CASSFDRVPYNEQFF	TGTGCCAGCAGCTTCGACAGGGTTCCCTACAATGAGCAGTTCTTC
NA	TRBV18	TRBJ1-3	TRBD1	CASSPRGQTSGNTIYF	TGTGCCAGCTCACCCCGGGGACAGACCTCTGGAAACACCATATATTTT
NA	TRBV7-2	TRBJ1-1	TRBD1	CASSRFVGTGVTEAFF	TGTGCCAGCAGCCGTTTTGTTGGGACAGGGGTAACTGAAGCTTTCTTT
once	TRBV19	TRBJ2-7	TRBD1	CASSIRDSYEQYF	TGTGCCAGTAGTATCCGGGACAGCTACGAGCAGTACTTC
NA	TRBV5-1	TRBJ2-2	TRBD1	CASSPGQGLTGELFF	TGCGCCAGCAGCCCGGGACAGGGCCTGACCGGGGAGCTGTTTTTT
NA	TRBV9	TRBJ2-7	NA	CASSRGDSYEQYF	TGTGCCAGCAGTCGCGGAGACTCCTACGAGCAGTACTTC
NA	TRBV12-3/TRBV12-4	TRBJ2-5	NA	CASSPPGGETQYF	TGTGCCAGCAGTCCCCCTGGGGGGGAGACCCAGTACTTC
NA	TRBV6-5	TRBJ2-1	TRBD2	CASSSRLAGGVEQFF	TGTGCCAGCAGTTCGAGACTAGCGGGAGGGGTTGAGCAGTTCTTC
NA	TRBV30	TRBJ1-5	TRBD1	CAWSRQGAGNQPQHF	TGTGCCTGGAGTAGGCAGGGGGCGGGTAATCAGCCCCAGCATTTT
NA	TRBV19	TRBJ1-1	TRBD1	CASSRTGNTEAFF	TGTGCCAGTAGCCGGACAGGGAACACTGAAGCTTTCTTT
NA	TRBV7-9	TRBJ2-3	TRBD2	CASSLGDYRTDTQYF	TGTGCCAGCAGCCTTGGGGACTACCGCACAGATACGCAGTATTTT
NA	TRBV5-1	TRBJ1-1	NA	CASSLSSSLNTEAFF	TGCGCCAGCAGCTTATCTTCCAGTCTGAACACTGAAGCTTTCTTT
NA	TRBV7-9	TRBJ2-3	NA	CASSLQGTDTQYF	TGTGCCAGCAGCTTACAGGGCACAGATACGCAGTATTTT
NA	TRBV13	TRBJ2-1	TRBD2	CASSAGLAGWNEQFF	TGTGCCAGCAGCGCGGGACTAGCGGGATGGAATGAGCAGTTCTTC
few	TRBV4-2	TRBJ2-1	TRBD2	CASSQEGSGSAYNEQFF	TGTGCCAGCAGCCAAGAGGGGAGCGGGAGTGCCTACAATGAGCAGTTCTTC
NA	TRBV25-1	TRBJ2-7	TRBD2	CASSGEPREAAYEQYF	TGTGCCAGCAGTGGAGAACCACGGGAGGCCGCCTACGAGCAGTACTTC
NA	TRBV10-2	TRBJ2-3	TRBD2	CASRISGDPDTQYF	TGCGCCAGCAGGATTAGCGGGGACCCGGATACGCAGTATTTT
NA	TRBV18	TRBJ1-2	NA	CASSPGRTNYGYTF	TGTGCCAGCTCACCGGGCAGGACTAACTATGGCTACACCTTC
NA	TRBV28	TRBJ2-4	TRBD1	CASSYRQGAKNIQYF	TGTGCCAGCAGCTATAGACAGGGGGCCAAAAACATTCAGTACTTC
NA	TRBV5-1	TRBJ2-1	TRBD2	CASSSYSGRAINEQFF	TGCGCCAGCAGCTCGTATAGCGGGAGGGCCATCAATGAGCAGTTCTTC
NA	TRBV7-8	TRBJ2-1	TRBD1	CASSLAGQGVNEQFF	TGTGCCAGCAGCTTAGCTGGTCAGGGGGTAAATGAGCAGTTCTTC
NA	TRBV27	TRBJ2-7	TRBD2	CASSQLAAYEQYF	TGTGCCAGCAGCCAACTAGCGGCCTACGAGCAGTACTTC
few	TRBV29-1	TRBJ1-1	NA	CSVADRGTEAFF	TGCAGCGTAGCAGACCGGGGAACTGAAGCTTTCTTT
NA	TRBV6-1	TRBJ2-3	NA	CASSEAVTATDTQYF	TGTGCCAGCAGTGAAGCGGTGACAGCCACAGATACGCAGTATTTT
NA	TRBV5-4	TRBJ1-2	NA	CASSAAGGDYGYTF	TGTGCCAGCAGCGCCGCCGGGGGGGACTATGGCTACACCTTC
NA	TRBV3-1/TRBV3-2	TRBJ1-1	NA	CASSQVGELRNTEAFF	TGTGCCAGCAGCCAAGTAGGGGAATTGAGGAACACTGAAGCTTTCTTT
NA	TRBV28	TRBJ2-7	NA	CASRFIQGSTYEQYF	TGTGCCAGCAGGTTCATCCAGGGATCGACCTACGAGCAGTACTTC
few	TRBV2	TRBJ1-2	TRBD1	CASRTGVDYTF	TGTGCCAGCAGGACAGGGGTGGATTACACCTTC
NA	TRBV28	TRBJ2-3	TRBD1	CASSFLEQGHSTDTQYF	TGTGCCAGCAGTTTCCTCGAACAGGGGCATAGCACAGATACGCAGTATTTT
NA	TRBV15	TRBJ2-2	TRBD1	CATSLGQGTTGELFF	TGTGCCACCAGCCTGGGACAGGGGACCACCGGGGAGCTGTTTTTT
few	TRBV6-4	TRBJ1-1	NA	CASSEGENTEAFF	TGTGCCAGCAGTGAGGGCGAGAACACTGAAGCTTTCTTT
NA	TRBV10-2	TRBJ1-1	NA	CASSPGATYEAFF	TGCGCCAGCAGCCCGGGTGCTACGTACGAAGCTTTCTTT
NA	TRBV2	TRBJ1-5	NA	CASRGDSSNQPQHF	TGTGCCAGCAGGGGTGACAGTAGCAATCAGCCCCAGCATTTT
few	TRBV13	TRBJ2-1	TRBD1	CASSPRGRGHSNEQFF	TGTGCCAGCAGCCCCCGGGGAAGGGGGCACAGCAATGAGCAGTTCTTC
NA	TRBV24-1	TRBJ1-5	TRBD1	CATSQDRANQPQHF	TGTGCCACCAGTCAGGACAGGGCGAATCAGCCCCAGCATTTT
NA	TRBV19	TRBJ2-1	TRBD1	CASSVARDRGHNEQFF	TGTGCCAGTAGCGTTGCCCGGGACAGGGGACACAATGAGCAGTTCTTC
NA	TRBV18	TRBJ2-1	NA	CASSLSALGSNEQFF	TGTGCCAGCTCGCTTAGCGCCTTGGGGTCCAATGAGCAGTTCTTC
NA	TRBV30	TRBJ1-1	TRBD1	CAWSADRGRRARMSEAFF	TGTGCCTGGAGTGCCGACAGGGGGCGCAGGGCCCGTATGTCTGAAGCTTTCTTT
NA	TRBV7-2	TRBJ1-2	NA	CASSSLPRHLNYGYTF	TGTGCCAGCAGCTCACTCCCGCGACATCTTAACTATGGCTACACCTTC